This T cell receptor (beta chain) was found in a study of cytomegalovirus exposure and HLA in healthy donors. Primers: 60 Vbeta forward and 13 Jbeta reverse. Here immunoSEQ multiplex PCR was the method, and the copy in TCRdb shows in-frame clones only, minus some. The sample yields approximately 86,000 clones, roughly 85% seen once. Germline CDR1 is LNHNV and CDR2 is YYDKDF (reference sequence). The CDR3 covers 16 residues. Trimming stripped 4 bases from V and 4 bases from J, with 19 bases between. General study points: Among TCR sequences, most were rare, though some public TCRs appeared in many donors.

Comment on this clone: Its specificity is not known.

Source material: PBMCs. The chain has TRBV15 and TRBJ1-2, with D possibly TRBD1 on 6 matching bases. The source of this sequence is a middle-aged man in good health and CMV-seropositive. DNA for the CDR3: TGTGCCACCAGCACTCACCGTGGGGGGGGGCTCTATGGCTACACCTTC. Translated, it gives CATSTHRGGGLYGYTF.